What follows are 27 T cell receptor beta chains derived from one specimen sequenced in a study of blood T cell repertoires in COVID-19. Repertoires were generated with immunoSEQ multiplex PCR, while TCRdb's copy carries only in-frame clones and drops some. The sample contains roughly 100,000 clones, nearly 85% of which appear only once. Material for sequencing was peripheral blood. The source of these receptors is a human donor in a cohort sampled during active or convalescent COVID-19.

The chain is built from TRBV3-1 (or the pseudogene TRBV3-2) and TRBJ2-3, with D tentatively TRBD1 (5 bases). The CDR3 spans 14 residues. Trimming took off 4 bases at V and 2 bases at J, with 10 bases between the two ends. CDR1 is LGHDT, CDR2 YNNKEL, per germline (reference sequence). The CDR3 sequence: CASSRGAITDTQYF. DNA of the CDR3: TGTGCCAGCAGCCGTGGGGCTATCACAGATACGCAGTATTTT.

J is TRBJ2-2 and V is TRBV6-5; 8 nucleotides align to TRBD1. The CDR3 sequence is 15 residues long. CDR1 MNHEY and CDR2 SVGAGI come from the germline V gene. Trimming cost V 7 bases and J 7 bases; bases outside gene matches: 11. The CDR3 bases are TGTGCCAGCAAAAGGGTGGACAGGGCTGACGGGGAGCTGTTTTTT. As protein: CASKRVDRADGELFF.

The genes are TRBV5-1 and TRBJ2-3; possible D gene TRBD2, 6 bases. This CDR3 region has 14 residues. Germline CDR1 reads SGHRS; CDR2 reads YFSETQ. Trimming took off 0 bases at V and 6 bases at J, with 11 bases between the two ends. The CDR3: CASSLAGGADTQYF. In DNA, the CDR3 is TGCGCCAGCAGCTTGGCCGGCGGGGCGGATACGCAGTATTTT. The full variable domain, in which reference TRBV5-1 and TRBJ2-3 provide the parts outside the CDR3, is KAGVTQTPRYLIKTRGQQVTLSCSPISGHRSVSWYQQTPGQGLQFLFEYFSETQRNKGNFPGRFSGRQFSNSRSEMNVSTLELGDSALYLCASSLAGGADTQYFGPGTRLTVL.

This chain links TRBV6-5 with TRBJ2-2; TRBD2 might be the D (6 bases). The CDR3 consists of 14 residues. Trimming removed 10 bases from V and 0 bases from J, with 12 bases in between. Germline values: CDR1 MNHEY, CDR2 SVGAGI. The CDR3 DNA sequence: TGTGCCACCGGCGCGGGGACGAACACCGGGGAGCTGTTTTTT. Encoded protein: CATGAGTNTGELFF.

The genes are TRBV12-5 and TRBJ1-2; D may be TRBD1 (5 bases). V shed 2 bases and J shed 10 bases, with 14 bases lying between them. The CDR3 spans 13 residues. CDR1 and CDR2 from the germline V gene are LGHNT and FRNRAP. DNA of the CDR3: TGTGCTAGTGGTTTGCCGGGGACGGGAGACTACACCTTC. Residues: CASGLPGTGDYTF.

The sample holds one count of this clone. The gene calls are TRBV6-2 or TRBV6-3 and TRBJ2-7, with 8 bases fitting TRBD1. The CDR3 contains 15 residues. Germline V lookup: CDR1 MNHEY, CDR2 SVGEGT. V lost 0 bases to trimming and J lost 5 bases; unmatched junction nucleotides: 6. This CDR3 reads CASSYSTQGAHEQYF. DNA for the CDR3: TGTGCCAGCAGTTACTCGACCCAGGGGGCCCACGAGCAGTACTTC.

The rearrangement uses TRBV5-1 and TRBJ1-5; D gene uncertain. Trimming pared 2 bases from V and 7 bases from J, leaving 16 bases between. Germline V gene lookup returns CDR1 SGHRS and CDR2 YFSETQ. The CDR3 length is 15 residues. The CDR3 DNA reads TGCGCCAGCAGCTTCGGCGGTGGGGAGGGCCAGCCCCAGCATTTT. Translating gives CASSFGGGEGQPQHF.

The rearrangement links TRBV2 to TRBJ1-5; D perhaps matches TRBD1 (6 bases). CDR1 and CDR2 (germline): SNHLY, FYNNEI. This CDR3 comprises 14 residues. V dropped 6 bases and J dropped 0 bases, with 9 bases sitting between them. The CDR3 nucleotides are TGTGCCAGCAGCTGGACAGCTAGCAATCAGCCCCAGCATTTT. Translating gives CASSWTASNQPQHF.

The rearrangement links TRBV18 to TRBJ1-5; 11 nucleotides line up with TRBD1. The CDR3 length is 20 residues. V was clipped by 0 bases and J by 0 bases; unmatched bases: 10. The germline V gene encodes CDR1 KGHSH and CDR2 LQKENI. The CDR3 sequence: CASSPPLDRGQSASNQPQHF. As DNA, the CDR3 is TGTGCCAGCTCACCACCCTTGGACAGGGGGCAATCGGCTAGCAATCAGCCCCAGCATTTT.

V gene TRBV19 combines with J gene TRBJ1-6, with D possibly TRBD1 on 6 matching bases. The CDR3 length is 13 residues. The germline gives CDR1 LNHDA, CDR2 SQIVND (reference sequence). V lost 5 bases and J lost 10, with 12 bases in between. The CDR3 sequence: CASSSQGPSPLHF. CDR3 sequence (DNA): TGTGCCAGTAGTTCCCAGGGGCCCTCACCCCTCCACTTT.

The CDR3 bases are TGTGCCAGCAGTTCTCCGGGACAGTGGAGCAATCAGCCCCAGCATTTT. As protein: CASSSPGQWSNQPQHF. This chain uses TRBV28 with TRBJ1-5, with 7 nucleotides matching TRBD1. The germline V gene has CDR1 MDHEN and CDR2 SYDVKM. The CDR3 contains 16 residues. J gave up 1 base and V 4 bases, and 7 bases lay outside the gene matches.

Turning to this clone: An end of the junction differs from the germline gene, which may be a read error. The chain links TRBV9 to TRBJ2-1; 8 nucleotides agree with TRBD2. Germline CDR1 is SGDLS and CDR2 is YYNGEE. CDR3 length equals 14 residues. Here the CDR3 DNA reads TGTGCCAGCACCATAGGACGGGGGGGCACAGTTTTTCTCTTC. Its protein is CASTIGRGGTVFLF.

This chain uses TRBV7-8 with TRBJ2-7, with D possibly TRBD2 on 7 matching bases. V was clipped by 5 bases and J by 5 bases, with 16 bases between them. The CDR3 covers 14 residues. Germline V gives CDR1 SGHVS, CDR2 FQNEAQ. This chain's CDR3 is CASSLQGGLDEQYF. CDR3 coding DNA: TGTGCCAGCAGCCTACAGGGAGGGCTAGACGAGCAGTACTTC.

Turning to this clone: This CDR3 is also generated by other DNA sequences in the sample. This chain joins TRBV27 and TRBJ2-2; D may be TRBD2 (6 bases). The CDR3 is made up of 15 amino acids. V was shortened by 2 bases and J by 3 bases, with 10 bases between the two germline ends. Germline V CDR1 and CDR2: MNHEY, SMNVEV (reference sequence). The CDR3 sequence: CASSLGRGYTGELFF. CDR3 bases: TGTGCCAGCAGTTTAGGGCGGGGTTACACCGGGGAGCTGTTTTTT.

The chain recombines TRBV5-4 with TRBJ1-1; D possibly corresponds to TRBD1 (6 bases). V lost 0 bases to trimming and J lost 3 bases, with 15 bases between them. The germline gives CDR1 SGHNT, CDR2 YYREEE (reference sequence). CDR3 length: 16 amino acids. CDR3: CASSLGGRSTDTEAFF. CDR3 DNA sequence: TGTGCCAGCAGCTTGGGGGGGCGGTCCACGGACACTGAAGCTTTCTTT.

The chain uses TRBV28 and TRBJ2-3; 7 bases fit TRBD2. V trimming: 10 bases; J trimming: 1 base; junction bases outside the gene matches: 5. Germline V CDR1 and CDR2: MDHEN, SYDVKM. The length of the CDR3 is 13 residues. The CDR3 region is CAIDTSGTDTQYF. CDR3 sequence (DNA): TGTGCCATCGACACTAGCGGCACAGATACGCAGTATTTT.

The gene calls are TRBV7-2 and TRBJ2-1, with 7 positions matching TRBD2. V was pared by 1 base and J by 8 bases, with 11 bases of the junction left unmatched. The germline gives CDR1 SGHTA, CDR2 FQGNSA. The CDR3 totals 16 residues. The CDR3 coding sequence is TGTGCCAGCAGCTTAGGCCGGGACTATTACCGGCATGAGCAGTTCTTC. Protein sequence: CASSLGRDYYRHEQFF. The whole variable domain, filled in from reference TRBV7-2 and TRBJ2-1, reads GAGVSQSPSNKVTEKGKDVELRCDPISGHTALYWYRQSLGQGLEFLIYFQGNSAPDKSGLPSDRFSAERTGGSVSTLTIQRTQQEDSAVYLCASSLGRDYYRHEQFFGPGTRLTVL.

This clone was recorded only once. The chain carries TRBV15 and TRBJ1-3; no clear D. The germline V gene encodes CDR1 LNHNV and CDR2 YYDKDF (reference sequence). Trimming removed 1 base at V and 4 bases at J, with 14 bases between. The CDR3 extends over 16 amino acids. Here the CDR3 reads CATSRGREAEGNTIYF. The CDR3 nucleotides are TGTGCCACCAGCAGAGGTCGGGAGGCGGAGGGAAACACCATATATTTT.

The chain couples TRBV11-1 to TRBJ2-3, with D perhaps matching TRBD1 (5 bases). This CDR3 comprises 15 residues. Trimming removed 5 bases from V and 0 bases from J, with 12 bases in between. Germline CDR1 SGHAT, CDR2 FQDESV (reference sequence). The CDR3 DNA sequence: TGTGCCAGCAGCCCAGGGTCCTGGAGCACAGATACGCAGTATTTT. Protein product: CASSPGSWSTDTQYF.

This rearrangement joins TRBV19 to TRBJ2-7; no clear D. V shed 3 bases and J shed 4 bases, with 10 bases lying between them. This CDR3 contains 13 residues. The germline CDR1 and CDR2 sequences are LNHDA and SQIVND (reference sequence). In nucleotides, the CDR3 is TGTGCCAGTAGTATTTCTAGTGGTTACGAGCAGTACTTC. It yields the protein CASSISSGYEQYF.

CDR3: CASRPTVNYGYTF. CDR3 in DNA: TGTGCCAGCAGACCGACAGTGAACTATGGCTACACCTTC. This chain uses TRBV7-2 with TRBJ1-2; D is possibly TRBD1 (5 bases). From germline, CDR1 is SGHTA and CDR2 FQGNSA. This CDR3 contains 13 residues. The V end was cut by 6 bases, the J end by 2 bases, with 10 bases between.

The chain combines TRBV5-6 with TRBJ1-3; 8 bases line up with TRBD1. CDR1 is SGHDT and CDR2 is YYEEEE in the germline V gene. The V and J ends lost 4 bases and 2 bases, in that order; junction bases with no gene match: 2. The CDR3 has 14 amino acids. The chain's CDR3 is CASSRRGPGNTIYF. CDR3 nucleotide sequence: TGTGCCAGCAGCCGCAGGGGGCCTGGAAACACCATATATTTT. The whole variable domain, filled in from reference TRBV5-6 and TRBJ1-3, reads DAGVTQSPTHLIKTRGQQVTLRCSPKSGHDTVSWYQQALGQGPQFIFQYYEEEERQRGNFPDRFSGHQFPNYSSELNVNALLLGDSALYLCASSRRGPGNTIYFGEGSWLTVV.

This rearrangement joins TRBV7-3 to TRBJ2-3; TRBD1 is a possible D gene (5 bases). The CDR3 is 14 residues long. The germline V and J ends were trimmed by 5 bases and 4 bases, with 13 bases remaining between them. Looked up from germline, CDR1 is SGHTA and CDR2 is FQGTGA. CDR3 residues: CASSGRGAADTQYF. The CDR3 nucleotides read TGTGCCAGCAGCGGCCGTGGGGCCGCAGATACGCAGTATTTT. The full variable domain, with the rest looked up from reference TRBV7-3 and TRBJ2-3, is GAGVSQTPSNKVTEKGKYVELRCDPISGHTALYWYRQSLGQGPEFLIYFQGTGAADDSGLPNDRFFAVRPEGSVSTLKIQRTERGDSAVYLCASSGRGAADTQYFGPGTRLTVL.

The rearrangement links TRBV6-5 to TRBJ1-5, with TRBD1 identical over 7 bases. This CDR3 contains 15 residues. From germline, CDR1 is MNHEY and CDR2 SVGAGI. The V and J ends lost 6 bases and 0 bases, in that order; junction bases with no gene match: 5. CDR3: CASRVQGYSNQPQHF. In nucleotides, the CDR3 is TGTGCCAGCAGGGTACAGGGGTATAGCAATCAGCCCCAGCATTTT.

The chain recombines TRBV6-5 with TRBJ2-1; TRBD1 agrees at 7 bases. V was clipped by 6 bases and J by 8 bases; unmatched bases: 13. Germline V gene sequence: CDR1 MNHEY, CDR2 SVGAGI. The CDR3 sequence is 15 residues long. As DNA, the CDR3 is TGTGCCAGCAGCCCACAGGGGCTAGACATATATGAGCAGTTCTTC. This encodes CASSPQGLDIYEQFF.

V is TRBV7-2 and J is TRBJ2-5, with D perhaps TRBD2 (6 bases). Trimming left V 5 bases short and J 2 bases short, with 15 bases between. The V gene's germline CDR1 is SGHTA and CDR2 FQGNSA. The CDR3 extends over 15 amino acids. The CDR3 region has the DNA TGTGCCAGCAGCCCCCTGTGGGGGGTTCAAGAGACCCAGTACTTC. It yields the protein CASSPLWGVQETQYF.

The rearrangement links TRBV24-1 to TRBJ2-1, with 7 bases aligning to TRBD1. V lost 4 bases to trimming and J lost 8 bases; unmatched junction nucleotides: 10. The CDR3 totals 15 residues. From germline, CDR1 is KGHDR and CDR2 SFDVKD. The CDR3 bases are TGTGCCACCAGTGACCCGACAGGGTTGGGCCATGAGCAGTTCTTC. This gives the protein CATSDPTGLGHEQFF.